The 27 T cell receptor beta chains reported below all come from one sample, sequenced in a study of control samples from healthy donors and cancer patients. Sequencing used immunoSEQ multiplex PCR; TCRdb keeps in-frame clones, though not all of them. Of 88,000 or so clones in the sample, about 93% are singletons; the top ten hold 4.8%. Input material: blood. Source of these receptors: a woman younger than 35 in good health.

The chain employs TRBV3-1 (or the pseudogene TRBV3-2) and TRBJ2-6; TRBD2 is a possible D gene (5 bases). Trimming removed 1 base from V and 2 bases from J, with 27 bases in between. The germline gives CDR1 LGHDT, CDR2 YNNKEL (reference sequence). This CDR3 is 22 amino acids long. In nucleotides, the CDR3 is TGTGCCAGCAGCCAAGCCTCGAGTGAGTGGTTGGGAGTTTGGGCTGGGGCCAACGTCCTGACTTTC. This translates into CASSQASSEWLGVWAGANVLTF.

This rearrangement joins TRBV12-5 to TRBJ2-1; D might be TRBD2 (5 bases). V lost 8 bases to trimming and J lost 5 bases, with 10 bases between them. The CDR3 covers 12 residues. Per the germline V gene, CDR1 is LGHNT and CDR2 is FRNRAP. This chain's CDR3 is CASRGLDNEQFF. The CDR3, as DNA: TGTGCTAGTCGAGGGCTCGACAATGAGCAGTTCTTC. The whole variable domain, remainder taken from reference TRBV12-5 and TRBJ2-1, is DARVTQTPRHKVTEMGQEVTMRCQPILGHNTVFWYRQTMMQGLELLAYFRNRAPLDDSGMPKDRFSAEMPDATLATLKIQPSEPRDSAVYFCASRGLDNEQFFGPGTRLTVL.

The chain carries TRBV6-5 and TRBJ2-1; D is possibly TRBD1 (5 bases). V lost 2 bases and J 5 bases, leaving 7 bases between the germline ends. The germline CDR1 and CDR2 sequences are MNHEY and SVGAGI. There are 13 residues in the CDR3. The CDR3 DNA follows: TGTGCCAGCAGTTACGACAGCGACAATGAGCAGTTCTTC. This gives the protein CASSYDSDNEQFF.

The V call is TRBV7-3, the J call TRBJ2-5; 10 bases are shared with TRBD1. V lost 2 bases and J lost 4; bases outside the gene matches: 10. CDR1 is SGHTA, CDR2 FQGTGA, per germline. CDR3 length: 17 amino acids. CDR3 nucleotides: TGTGCCAGCAGCTTATCCGGGACAGGGGCGCGTGGAGAGACCCAGTACTTC. Amino acids: CASSLSGTGARGETQYF.

The chain joins TRBV7-9 to TRBJ2-3, with D possibly matching TRBD2 (7 bases). V was pared by 4 bases and J by 2 bases, with 19 bases between. In germline, CDR1 is SEHNR, CDR2 FQNEAQ (reference sequence). The CDR3 extends over 17 amino acids. This chain's CDR3 is CASSSTGGQTITDTQYF. Here the CDR3 DNA reads TGTGCCAGCAGCTCTACCGGGGGGCAGACAATCACAGATACGCAGTATTTT.

V gene TRBV7-9 combines with J gene TRBJ2-1, with 9 bases lining up with TRBD2. V lost 0 bases and J lost 7; bases outside the gene matches: 4. The CDR3 consists of 15 residues. The germline V gene encodes CDR1 SEHNR and CDR2 FQNEAQ (reference sequence). CDR3 bases: TGTGCCAGCAGCTTAGCTGGCGGGAGGGAAAATGAGCAGTTCTTC. Translated, it gives CASSLAGGRENEQFF.

The chain uses TRBV3-1 (or the pseudogene TRBV3-2) and TRBJ2-3, with TRBD2 as a possible D gene (7 bases). V was trimmed by 0 bases and J by 5 bases, leaving 18 bases between them. The CDR3 runs 17 residues. CDR1 and CDR2 from the germline V gene are LGHDT and YNNKEL (reference sequence). The CDR3 here is CASSQDQLGGLGDTQYF. The CDR3 DNA reads as TGTGCCAGCAGCCAAGATCAGCTCGGGGGGCTCGGAGATACGCAGTATTTT.

This chain uses TRBV7-2 with TRBJ2-7; 7 positions match TRBD1. V gave up 3 bases and J gave up 0 bases; unmatched junction bases: 2. Germline CDR1 is SGHTA and CDR2 is FQGNSA. This CDR3 contains 14 residues. The CDR3 loop is CASSFGTVSYEQYF. The CDR3 DNA reads TGTGCCAGCAGCTTTGGGACAGTCTCCTACGAGCAGTACTTC.

The CDR3 nucleotides read TGTGCCAGCAGCTTAGCCCCACTATGGACAGGGATGAACACTGAAGCTTTCTTT. Translation: CASSLAPLWTGMNTEAFF. V usage is TRBV7-9 and J usage is TRBJ1-1; TRBD1 aligns across 8 bases. The CDR3 loop spans 18 amino acids. J was trimmed by 0 bases and V by 0 bases; bases with no gene match: 9. Germline V gene lookup returns CDR1 SEHNR and CDR2 FQNEAQ (reference sequence).

The chain has TRBV2 and TRBJ2-7; a possible D gene is TRBD2 (5 bases). There are 15 residues in the CDR3. The V gene's germline CDR1 is SNHLY and CDR2 FYNNEI. The V and J ends lost 4 bases and 0 bases respectively, with 13 bases between them. CDR3 in amino acids: CASSVRDNLSYEQYF. The DNA of the CDR3 is TGTGCCAGCAGTGTGAGGGATAATCTCTCCTACGAGCAGTACTTC.

This chain joins TRBV24-1 and TRBJ2-5; D gene uncertain. Trimming stripped 5 bases from V and 1 base from J, with 13 bases between. The germline V gene encodes CDR1 KGHDR and CDR2 SFDVKD. The CDR3 has 15 amino acids. CDR3 in DNA: TGTGCCACCAGTGGCCCTGTGGGGTCCCAAGAGACCCAGTACTTC. Translation gives CATSGPVGSQETQYF.

This chain joins TRBV7-9 and TRBJ2-1; D unclear. CDR1 and CDR2 from the germline V gene are SEHNR and FQNEAQ (reference sequence). This CDR3 has 14 residues. Trimming left V 0 bases short and J 4 bases short, with 7 bases between. CDR3 in amino acids: CASSLAVAYNEQFF. The CDR3 DNA reads as TGTGCCAGCAGCTTAGCGGTGGCGTACAATGAGCAGTTCTTC.

The J gene is TRBJ1-4, the V gene TRBV5-1; 12 bases agree with TRBD1. The CDR3 has 18 amino acids. V was pared by 3 bases and J by 3 bases, with 9 bases of the junction left unmatched. CDR1 and CDR2 (germline): SGHRS, YFSETQ. As DNA, the CDR3 is TGCGCCAGCAGCTCCCCCGGGACAGGGGGCCCGGCTAATGAAAAACTGTTTTTT. Translation: CASSSPGTGGPANEKLFF.

The gene calls are TRBV7-2 and TRBJ1-5; 11 bases fit TRBD1. V lost 5 bases and J lost 1; bases outside the gene matches: 7. Germline loops: CDR1 SGHTA, CDR2 FQGNSA. This CDR3 contains 17 residues. CDR3 sequence (DNA): TGTGCCAGCAGCCGCTGGACAGGGGGCATGAGCAATCAGCCCCAGCATTTT. Amino acids: CASSRWTGGMSNQPQHF.

The chain has TRBV29-1 and TRBJ2-7; tentative D call: TRBD1 (5 bases). The germline gives CDR1 SQVTM, CDR2 ANQGSEA. V lost 4 bases to trimming and J lost 6 bases, with 13 bases between them. CDR3 length: 12 residues. CDR3 loop: CSVGPTVGEQYF. DNA for the CDR3: TGCAGCGTTGGGCCGACAGTAGGCGAGCAGTACTTC.

Of note for this clone: Other DNA sequences in this specimen translate into the identical CDR3. The chain carries TRBV9 and TRBJ1-1; 7 bases match TRBD1. From germline, CDR1 is SGDLS and CDR2 YYNGEE. V was pared by 4 bases and J by 0 bases, with 6 bases of the junction left unmatched. This CDR3 contains 15 residues. This chain's CDR3 is CASSPRDSMNTEAFF. CDR3 coding DNA: TGTGCCAGCAGCCCCCGGGACAGTATGAACACTGAAGCTTTCTTT. Filled out from reference TRBV9 and TRBJ1-1, the complete variable domain reads DSGVTQTPKHLITATGQRVTLRCSPRSGDLSVYWYQQSLDQGLQFLIQYYNGEERAKGNILERFSAQQFPDLHSELNLSSLELGDSALYFCASSPRDSMNTEAFFGQGTRLTVV.

V usage is TRBV5-1 and J usage is TRBJ1-1, with 11 bases that match TRBD1. With 3 bases clipped from V and 4 bases from J, the junction kept 5 bases outside the gene matches. Germline V gene lookup returns CDR1 SGHRS and CDR2 YFSETQ. This CDR3 contains 15 residues. Here the CDR3 DNA reads TGCGCCAGCAGCTCACAGGGACAGGGGGGCACTGAAGCTTTCTTT. Amino acid sequence: CASSSQGQGGTEAFF.

The rearrangement links TRBV7-9 to TRBJ1-2; D possibly corresponds to TRBD1 (6 bases). Germline V gene data show CDR1 as SEHNR and CDR2 as FQNEAQ (reference sequence). Trimming took off 5 bases at V and 8 bases at J, with 24 bases between the two ends. The CDR3 is 16 residues long. Written as DNA, the CDR3 is TGTGCCAGCAGCCTACTAGGGGCAGGGGATCAGAAAGGCTACACCTTC. The encoded protein is CASSLLGAGDQKGYTF.

The gene calls are TRBV7-8 and TRBJ1-2; no clear D. The CDR3 length is 17 residues. Germline V gene lookup returns CDR1 SGHVS and CDR2 FQNEAQ. The germline V and J ends were trimmed by 2 bases and 3 bases, with 19 bases remaining between them. The CDR3 here is CASSLPVGRSPYYGYTF. CDR3 nucleotide sequence: TGTGCCAGCAGCTTACCCGTCGGGAGAAGTCCGTACTATGGCTACACCTTC.

The V gene is TRBV7-9, the J gene TRBJ2-2; 7 nucleotides line up with TRBD2. The CDR3 spans 15 residues. From germline, CDR1 is SEHNR and CDR2 FQNEAQ (reference sequence). V dropped 10 bases and J dropped 5; count of bases not matched to a gene: 13. The CDR3, as DNA: TGTGCCACCGACCGACGGGGGGAAACAACCGGGGAGCTGTTTTTT. This codes for CATDRRGETTGELFF. The variable domain in full, with the rest retrieved from reference TRBV7-9 and TRBJ2-2, is DTGVSQNPRHKITKRGQNVTFRCDPISEHNRLYWYRQTLGQGPEFLTYFQNEAQLEKSRLLSDRFSAERPKGSFSTLEIQRTEQGDSAMYLCATDRRGETTGELFFGEGSRLTVL.

V usage is TRBV5-4 and J usage is TRBJ1-2; perhaps TRBD1 as D (6 bases). Trimming took 0 bases from V and 8 from J, leaving 17 bases between them. The CDR3 extends over 15 amino acids. Looked up from germline, CDR1 is SGHNT and CDR2 is YYREEE (reference sequence). Here the CDR3 DNA reads TGTGCCAGCAGCTTGGGAGACAGGACTGGTGAGGGCTACACCTTC. It codes for CASSLGDRTGEGYTF.

The chain joins TRBV5-1 to TRBJ1-1; the D gene is possibly TRBD1 (5 bases). Germline-derived CDR1 and CDR2 are SGHRS and YFSETQ. The CDR3 spans 14 residues. V lost 0 bases and J lost 5, with 11 bases in between. The CDR3 sequence is CASSLAAGTTEAFF. The CDR3 DNA sequence: TGCGCCAGCAGCTTGGCCGCGGGGACGACTGAAGCTTTCTTT.

V gene TRBV12-5 combines with J gene TRBJ2-1; 10 nucleotides line up with TRBD1. Germline CDR1 and CDR2: LGHNT and FRNRAP. The junction had 9 bases not matched to a gene; V was cut back by 1 base and J by 6 bases. The CDR3 covers 17 residues. For the CDR3, the DNA is TGTGCTAGTGGTTTGGCAGGGGGACAGGGGAAATCCAATGAGCAGTTCTTC. This sequence encodes CASGLAGGQGKSNEQFF.

In its sample, this clone was seen once. V usage is TRBV3-1 (or the pseudogene TRBV3-2) and J usage is TRBJ1-5, with TRBD1 as a possible D gene (5 bases). This CDR3 is built from 15 residues. V lost 4 bases to trimming and J lost 9 bases, with 19 bases between them. CDR1 and CDR2 (germline): LGHDT, YNNKEL (reference sequence). CDR3 nucleotide sequence: TGTGCCAGCAGCCTGCAACCGGGACCAGGGTTGCCCCAGCATTTT. Translating it yields CASSLQPGPGLPQHF.

The chain is built from TRBV5-1 and TRBJ2-7, with D perhaps given as TRBD1 or TRBD2 (5 bases each). CDR3 length: 12 amino acids. The germline V gene encodes CDR1 SGHRS and CDR2 YFSETQ. The germline V and J ends were trimmed by 4 bases and 3 bases, with 8 bases remaining between them. CDR3 coding DNA: TGCGCCAGCAGCCCGGGGCGCTACGAGCAGTACTTC. Translated: CASSPGRYEQYF.

The J gene is TRBJ2-1, the V gene TRBV20-1; D is possibly TRBD1 (5 bases). The germline gives CDR1 DFQATT, CDR2 SNEGSKA (reference sequence). V was shortened by 6 bases and J by 10 bases, with 13 bases between the two germline ends. This CDR3 comprises 11 residues. Written as DNA, the CDR3 is TGCAGTGCGGCCGCAGGGAACGAGCAGTTCTTC. Translated, it gives CSAAAGNEQFF.

The chain is built from TRBV2 and TRBJ1-3; TRBD1 aligns across 7 bases. The V and J ends lost 6 bases and 5 bases, in that order; junction bases with no gene match: 10. The germline gives CDR1 SNHLY, CDR2 FYNNEI. The CDR3 loop spans 15 amino acids. The CDR3 bases are TGTGCCAGCAGGGAGACAGGGAAGTTGAGAAACACCATATATTTT. Translating it yields CASRETGKLRNTIYF.